One sample yielded the 6 T cell receptor beta chains listed below, sequenced in a study of PD-L1 blockade in urothelial cancer. This table comes from immunoSEQ multiplex PCR, and its TCRdb copy is limited to in-frame clones, with some not included. The sample holds 20,000 to 25,000 clones, 82% seen once. Described time point: peripheral blood 6 weeks after treatment start. The sample here was PBMCs, taken around atezolizumab (anti-PD-L1) treatment. The source of these receptors is a man between 65 and 85 years old with urothelial cancer.

The chain links TRBV4-1 to TRBJ1-5, with D tentatively TRBD1 (6 bases). The germline V gene has CDR1 MGHRA and CDR2 YSYEKL. With 2 bases removed from V and 4 bases from J, the gap between germline ends came to 12 bases. The CDR3 sequence is 15 residues long. Written as DNA, the CDR3 is TGCGCCAGCAGCCAACCCACAGGGATTAATCAGCCCCAGCATTTT. This translates into CASSQPTGINQPQHF.

The chain has TRBV19 and TRBJ2-1; TRBD2 is a possible D gene (6 bases). V lost 2 bases to trimming and J lost 8 bases, with 10 bases between them. This CDR3 contains 13 residues. Germline V gene data show CDR1 as LNHDA and CDR2 as SQIVND (reference sequence). The CDR3 loop is CASSITGGDEQFF. The CDR3 region has the DNA TGTGCCAGTAGTATAACCGGAGGGGATGAGCAGTTCTTC.

The chain is built from TRBV7-9 and TRBJ1-2; D is unresolved. Germline V gene lookup returns CDR1 SEHNR and CDR2 FQNEAQ (reference sequence). Trimming shortened V by 4 bases and J by 1 base, and 19 bases separated the two germline ends. The CDR3 length is 17 residues. The chain's CDR3 is CASSSPLGRASNYGYTF. The CDR3 DNA reads as TGTGCCAGCAGCTCCCCCCTCGGCAGAGCGAGTAACTATGGCTACACCTTC.

This chain links TRBV10-3 with TRBJ1-1, with a weak D call TRBD1 (5 bases). V gave up 0 bases and J gave up 7 bases, with 9 bases separating them. CDR3 length equals 13 residues. CDR1 ENHRY and CDR2 SYGVKD come from the germline V gene. This CDR3 reads CAISESGGVEAFF. CDR3 in DNA: TGTGCCATCAGTGAGTCGGGAGGGGTTGAAGCTTTCTTT.

The chain carries TRBV5-1 and TRBJ2-1, with 16 positions matching TRBD2. This CDR3 comprises 16 residues. The J segment lost 7 bases and the V segment lost 4 bases, leaving 5 bases of the junction unmatched. From germline, CDR1 is SGHRS and CDR2 YFSETQ. CDR3 sequence (DNA): TGCGCCAGCAGCCCATCGGGACTAGCGGGAGGGAATGAGCAGTTCTTC. Its protein is CASSPSGLAGGNEQFF.

The CDR3 is CASSPSGGYTF. The CDR3 DNA is TGTGCCAGCAGTCCGTCCGGGGGCTACACCTTC. The chain carries TRBV28 and TRBJ1-2, with D unclear. Germline V gene sequence: CDR1 MDHEN, CDR2 SYDVKM. This CDR3 is built from 11 residues. V was trimmed by 5 bases and J by 8 bases, leaving 9 bases between them.